This TCR beta chain was observed in a study of blood T cell repertoires in COVID-19. At the level of the study: Italy, Spain and the United States were the sources of the convalescent and acute COVID-19 samples.

Germline values: CDR1 MNHEY, CDR2 SMNVEV (reference sequence). The trim removed 6 bases at V and 12 bases at J, leaving 14 bases unmatched. This CDR3 has 13 residues. TCRdb's copy holds only in-frame clones and misses some; the assay was immunoSEQ multiplex PCR. This sample has about 200,000 clones, with roughly 75% found just once. The clonotype comes from a woman in her seventies with acute or convalescent COVID-19. The V and J genes are TRBV27 and TRBJ2-7; 7 nucleotides match TRBD2. Sample: peripheral blood. CDR3 protein: CASSVRRELPPYF. CDR3 coding DNA: TGTGCCAGCAGCGTCCGGCGGGAGCTTCCCCCGTACTTC.